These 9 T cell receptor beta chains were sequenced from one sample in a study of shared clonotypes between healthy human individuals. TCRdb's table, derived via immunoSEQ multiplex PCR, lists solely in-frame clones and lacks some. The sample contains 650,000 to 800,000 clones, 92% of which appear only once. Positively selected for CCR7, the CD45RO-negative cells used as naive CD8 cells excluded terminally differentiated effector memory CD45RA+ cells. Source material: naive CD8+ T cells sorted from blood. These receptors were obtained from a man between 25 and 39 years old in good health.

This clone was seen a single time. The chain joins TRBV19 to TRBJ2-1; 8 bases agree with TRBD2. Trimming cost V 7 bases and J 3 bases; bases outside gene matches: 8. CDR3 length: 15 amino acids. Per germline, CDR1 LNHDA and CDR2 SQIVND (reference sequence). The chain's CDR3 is CASNGAGDLYNEQFF. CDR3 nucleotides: TGTGCCAGTAACGGAGCGGGAGACCTCTACAATGAGCAGTTCTTC. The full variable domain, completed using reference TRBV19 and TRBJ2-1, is DGGITQSPKYLFRKEGQNVTLSCEQNLNHDAMYWYRQDPGQGLRLIYYSQIVNDFQKGDIAEGYSVSREKKESFPLTVTSAQKNPTAFYLCASNGAGDLYNEQFFGPGTRLTVL.

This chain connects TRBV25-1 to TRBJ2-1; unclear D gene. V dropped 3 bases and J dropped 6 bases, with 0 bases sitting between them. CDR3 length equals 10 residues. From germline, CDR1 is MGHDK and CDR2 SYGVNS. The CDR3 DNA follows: TGTGCCAGCAGTGACAATGAGCAGTTCTTC. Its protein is CASSDNEQFF.

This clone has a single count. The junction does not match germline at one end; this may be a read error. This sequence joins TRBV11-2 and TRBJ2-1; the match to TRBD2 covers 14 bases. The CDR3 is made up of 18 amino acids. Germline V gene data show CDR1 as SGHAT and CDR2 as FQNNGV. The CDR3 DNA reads TGTGCCAGCAGTTTAGGCGGAGGGGGACTAGCGGGAGACAATGAGCAGTTCTTC. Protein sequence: CASSLGGGGLAGDNEQFF.

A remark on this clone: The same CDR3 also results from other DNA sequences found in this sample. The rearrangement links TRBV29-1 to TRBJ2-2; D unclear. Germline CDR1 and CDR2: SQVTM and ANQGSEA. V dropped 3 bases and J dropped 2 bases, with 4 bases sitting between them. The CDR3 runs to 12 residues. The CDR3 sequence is CSVDPNTGELFF. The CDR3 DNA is TGCAGCGTTGATCCCAACACCGGGGAGCTGTTTTTT.

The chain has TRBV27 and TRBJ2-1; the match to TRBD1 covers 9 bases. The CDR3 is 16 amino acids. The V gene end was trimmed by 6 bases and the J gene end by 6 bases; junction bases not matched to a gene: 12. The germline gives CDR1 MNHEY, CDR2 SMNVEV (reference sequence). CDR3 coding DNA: TGTGCCAGCAGCTATTCCCCGGGACAGGGCTTCAATGAGCAGTTCTTC. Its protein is CASSYSPGQGFNEQFF.

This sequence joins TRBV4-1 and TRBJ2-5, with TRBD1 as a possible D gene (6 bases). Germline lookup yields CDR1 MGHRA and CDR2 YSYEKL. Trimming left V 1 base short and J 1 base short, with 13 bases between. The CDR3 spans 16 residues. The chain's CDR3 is CASSQAPGHTQETQYF. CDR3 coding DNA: TGCGCCAGCAGCCAAGCCCCGGGACACACCCAAGAGACCCAGTACTTC.

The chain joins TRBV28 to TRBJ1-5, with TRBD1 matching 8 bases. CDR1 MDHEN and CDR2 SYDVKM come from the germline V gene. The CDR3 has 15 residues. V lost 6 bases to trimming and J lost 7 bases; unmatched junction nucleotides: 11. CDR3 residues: CASRTVDRAGQPQHF. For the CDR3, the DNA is TGTGCCAGCAGGACCGTGGACAGGGCGGGGCAGCCCCAGCATTTT. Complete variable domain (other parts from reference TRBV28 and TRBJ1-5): DVKVTQSSRYLVKRTGEKVFLECVQDMDHENMFWYRQDPGLGLRLIYFSYDVKMKEKGDIPEGYSVSREKKERFSLILESASTNQTSMYLCASRTVDRAGQPQHFGDGTRLSIL.

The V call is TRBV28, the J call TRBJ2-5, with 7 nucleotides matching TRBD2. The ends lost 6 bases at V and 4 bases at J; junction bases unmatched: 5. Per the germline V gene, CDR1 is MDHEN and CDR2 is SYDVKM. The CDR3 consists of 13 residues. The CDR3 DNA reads TGTGCCAGCAGCGGGGGGTTCGGAGAGACCCAGTACTTC. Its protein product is CASSGGFGETQYF.

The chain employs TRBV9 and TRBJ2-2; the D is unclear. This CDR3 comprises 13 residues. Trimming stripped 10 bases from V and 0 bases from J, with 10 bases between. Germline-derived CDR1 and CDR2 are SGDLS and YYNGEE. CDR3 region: CALKASNTGELFF. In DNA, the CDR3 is TGTGCCCTCAAGGCCTCGAACACCGGGGAGCTGTTTTTT.